One T cell receptor beta chain is described in this entry. TCRdb's table, derived via immunoSEQ multiplex PCR, lists solely in-frame clones and lacks some. The sample includes tens of thousands of clones, 80% to 95% of them seen just once. This specimen comes from a study of T cell changes during pregnancy in multiple sclerosis. Here the sequenced sample was CD4+ T cells from peripheral blood mononuclear cells, taken after pregnancy. This clonotype was obtained from a female donor with multiple sclerosis, enrolled in a pregnancy study.

The CDR3 DNA sequence: TGTGCCAGCAGCTCCGACCCCACCTCTGGTAGCGGGGATTACAATGAGCAGTTCTTC. This encodes CASSSDPTSGSGDYNEQFF. The chain combines TRBV2 with TRBJ2-1; TRBD2 matches at 8 bases. The CDR3 has 19 amino acids. Per the germline V gene, CDR1 is SNHLY and CDR2 is FYNNEI. V lost 6 bases, J lost 4 bases, and 20 bases stayed unmatched.